The 29 T cell receptor beta chains below come from one sample, sequenced in a study of T cells in Graves' hyperthyroidism and ophthalmopathy. Amplified TCR beta CDR3 regions derived from RNA transcripts. HTBI primers were used for first-round RT-PCR of the TCR CDR3. In TCRdb, the multiplex PCR reads were re-called with MiXCR into one record per CDR3 protein. The sample has more than 350,000 distinct CDR3 sequences, about a sixth seen once; the top ten hold around a third. The sample taken for sequencing was blood. These receptor sequences come from a woman aged 25 to 39 with Graves' hyperthyroidism that later progressed to Graves' ophthalmopathy.

This clonotype was counted at least ten times. The chain combines TRBV20-1 with TRBJ2-1; 8 bases line up with TRBD2. V was clipped by 3 bases and J by 6 bases; unmatched bases: 10. The germline gives CDR1 DFQATT, CDR2 SNEGSKA (reference sequence). CDR3 length: 15 amino acids. In nucleotides, the CDR3 is TGCAGTGCTAGGGACCAGCGGGAGCTCGGCAATGAGCAGTTCTTC. It yields the protein CSARDQRELGNEQFF.

The chain has TRBV2 and TRBJ2-3; the D is unclear. Germline-derived CDR1 and CDR2 are SNHLY and FYNNEI. The CDR3 length is 12 residues. Deletions cut 7 bases from V and 3 bases from J, with 8 bases between. In nucleotides, the CDR3 is TGTGCCAGCAATGCCCAGACAGATACGCAGTATTTT. The encoded protein is CASNAQTDTQYF.

This clonotype occurred many times. The chain is built from TRBV18 and TRBJ2-1; 9 nucleotides line up with TRBD1. The CDR3 has 15 residues. Losses at the gene ends were 4 bases for V and 6 bases for J; bases not matched to a gene: 7. The germline V gene encodes CDR1 KGHSH and CDR2 LQKENI. In nucleotides, the CDR3 is TGTGCCAGCTCACTCGGGACAGGGTTGGCCAATGAGCAGTTCTTC. Protein: CASSLGTGLANEQFF.

This clonotype occurred many times. This chain connects TRBV7-8 to TRBJ1-2; D is unclear. Between the trimmed V and J ends, which lost 4 bases and 4 bases, there was a span of 10 bases. This CDR3 has 13 residues. Germline-derived CDR1 and CDR2 are SGHVS and FQNEAQ. The CDR3 DNA follows: TGTGCCAGCAGCTCCTCGACGGTCTATGGCTACACCTTC. Translating gives CASSSSTVYGYTF.

This clonotype was counted at least ten times. The rearrangement links TRBV12-3 or TRBV12-4 to TRBJ1-6; D possibly corresponds to TRBD1 (6 bases). The V and J ends lost 6 bases and 9 bases respectively, with 15 bases between them. The CDR3 loop spans 14 amino acids. DNA of the CDR3: TGTGCCAGCAGCGAGGTCAGGGGCGCTTCACCCCTCCACTTT. Its protein is CASSEVRGASPLHF.

This clonotype was observed at least ten times. This chain connects TRBV2 to TRBJ1-6; D unclear. This CDR3 is built from 14 residues. From germline, CDR1 is SNHLY and CDR2 FYNNEI. Trimming stripped 6 bases from V and 7 bases from J, with 13 bases between. The CDR3 reads CASRAQVMNSPLHF. For the CDR3, the DNA is TGTGCCAGCAGGGCGCAGGTTATGAATTCACCCCTCCACTTT.

This clonotype has at least ten counts. This chain uses TRBV15 with TRBJ1-5; D is unclear. Germline CDR1 LNHNV, CDR2 YYDKDF (reference sequence). V was pared by 0 bases and J by 2 bases, with 8 bases between. CDR3 length: 15 amino acids. The CDR3 nucleotides are TGTGCCACCAGCAGAGAGGTAGAAGGCAATCAGCCCCAGCATTTT. This codes for CATSREVEGNQPQHF.

The chain is built from TRBV18 and TRBJ1-1; 9 bases are a match to TRBD1. The ends lost 4 bases at V and 1 base at J; junction bases unmatched: 4. The CDR3 is 15 amino acids. Germline V gene data show CDR1 as KGHSH and CDR2 as LQKENI. For the CDR3, the DNA is TGTGCCAGCTCACTATCGGGACAGGGGAACACTGAAGCTTTCTTT. It is translated as CASSLSGQGNTEAFF.

This clonotype turned up a few times. The chain couples TRBV4-1 to TRBJ1-1; the D gene is possibly TRBD1 (6 bases). CDR3 length: 14 residues. Trimming stripped 4 bases from V and 3 bases from J, with 12 bases between. CDR1 and CDR2 (germline): MGHRA, YSYEKL. CDR3 protein: CASSPQGRDTEAFF. For the CDR3, the DNA is TGCGCCAGCAGCCCGCAGGGGAGGGACACTGAAGCTTTCTTT.

This clonotype was counted many times. The chain recombines TRBV7-6 with TRBJ2-2; 7 bases map to TRBD2. This CDR3 has 15 residues. CDR1 SGHVS and CDR2 FNYEAQ come from the germline V gene. After removal of 8 bases from V and 0 bases from J, the junction contained 6 bases not matched to a gene. CDR3 residues: CASGGRGTNTGELFF. The CDR3 nucleotides are TGTGCCAGCGGCGGGCGGGGGACGAACACCGGGGAGCTGTTTTTT.

This clonotype was counted many times. V is TRBV10-3 and J is TRBJ2-7; D gene unclear. CDR1 and CDR2 (germline): ENHRY, SYGVKD. Trimming shortened V by 0 bases and J by 3 bases, and 9 bases separated the two germline ends. The CDR3 is 14 amino acids. The CDR3 sequence: CAISESGSFYEQYF. The CDR3, as DNA: TGTGCCATCAGTGAGTCCGGAAGCTTCTACGAGCAGTACTTC.

This clonotype was detected many times. The CDR3 spells CASGGQGTYEQYF. The DNA of the CDR3 is TGTGCCAGCGGGGGACAGGGGACCTACGAGCAGTACTTC. The chain employs TRBV28 and TRBJ2-7, with 10 bases aligning to TRBD1. The CDR3 has 13 amino acids. Trimming removed 8 bases from V and 2 bases from J; junction bases left unmatched: 3. Germline values: CDR1 MDHEN, CDR2 SYDVKM.

The J gene is TRBJ1-2, the V gene TRBV25-1; D is ambiguous. Trimming removed 6 bases at V and 0 bases at J, with 11 bases between. Germline-derived CDR1 and CDR2 are MGHDK and SYGVNS. This CDR3 spans 14 amino acids. CDR3 region: CASSRSTANYGYTF. The CDR3 DNA is TGTGCCAGCAGCAGGAGTACAGCTAACTATGGCTACACCTTC.

This clonotype occurred a few times. The genes are TRBV11-2 and TRBJ2-7; 11 positions agree with TRBD2. The germline V gene has CDR1 SGHAT and CDR2 FQNNGV. The V gene end was trimmed by 2 bases and the J gene end by 0 bases; junction bases not matched to a gene: 6. This CDR3 has 17 residues. The CDR3 protein is CASSLSGGLADSYEQYF. The DNA for the CDR3 is TGTGCCAGCAGCTTATCGGGGGGACTAGCGGACTCCTACGAGCAGTACTTC.

In the case of this clonotype: A clone one base away is much larger, so this may be a read error. V gene TRBV7-6 combines with J gene TRBJ2-1; 15 positions agree with TRBD2. This CDR3 region has 15 residues. The germline CDR1 and CDR2 sequences are SGHVS and FNYEAQ. V dropped 5 bases and J dropped 9; count of bases not matched to a gene: 5. Here the CDR3 reads CASSTGLAGGSEQFF. Here the CDR3 DNA reads TGTGCCAGCAGCACCGGACTAGCGGGGGGGAGTGAGCAGTTCTTC.

This clonotype has a count of ten or more. This chain joins TRBV12-3 or TRBV12-4 and TRBJ2-3; D tentatively fits TRBD1 or TRBD2 (5 bases each). V shed 1 base and J shed 3 bases, with 14 bases lying between them. The CDR3 has 16 residues. DNA of the CDR3: TGTGCCAGCAGTTTAGAGGCCTTGGGGACGACAGATACGCAGTATTTT. Translation gives CASSLEALGTTDTQYF.

This clonotype was seen repeatedly, ten times or more. The CDR3 sequence is CASSLGAGFYEQYF. The CDR3 DNA sequence: TGTGCCAGCAGCTTAGGGGCGGGATTCTACGAGCAGTACTTC. The V and J genes are TRBV11-2 and TRBJ2-7; D is possibly TRBD2 (6 bases). Between the trimmed V and J ends, which lost 1 base and 3 bases, there was a span of 10 bases. Germline V lookup: CDR1 SGHAT, CDR2 FQNNGV. This CDR3 region has 14 residues.

This clonotype was counted at least ten times. This chain connects TRBV28 to TRBJ2-1; TRBD2 agrees at 9 bases. Losses at the gene ends were 3 bases for V and 6 bases for J; bases not matched to a gene: 6. The CDR3 contains 15 residues. From germline, CDR1 is MDHEN and CDR2 SYDVKM. The CDR3 spells CASSFLLAGFNEQFF. Here the CDR3 DNA reads TGTGCCAGCAGTTTCTTGCTAGCGGGATTCAATGAGCAGTTCTTC.

The chain is built from TRBV15 and TRBJ2-7, with D possibly matching TRBD1 (6 bases). V gave up 0 bases and J gave up 0 bases, with 15 bases separating them. CDR1 LNHNV and CDR2 YYDKDF come from the germline V gene (reference sequence). The CDR3 runs 17 residues. CDR3 sequence reads: CATSRDLFTGHSYEQYF. The CDR3 DNA sequence: TGTGCCACCAGCAGAGATCTTTTCACGGGACACTCCTACGAGCAGTACTTC.

In its sample, this clonotype was seen many times. The chain combines TRBV12-3 or TRBV12-4 with TRBJ2-7; 12 bases align to TRBD2. The CDR3 is 14 residues long. Germline trimming cut 6 bases from V and 4 bases from J; bases unmatched to any gene: 4. CDR3 bases: TGTGCCAGCAGGGAGACTAGCGGGAGTTACGAGCAGTACTTC. This codes for CASRETSGSYEQYF.

In its sample, this clonotype was seen a few times. V is TRBV7-6 and J is TRBJ1-3; no reliable D call. Germline V gene lookup returns CDR1 SGHVS and CDR2 FNYEAQ. This CDR3 spans 16 amino acids. V lost 0 bases and J 0 bases, leaving 9 bases between the germline ends. In DNA, the CDR3 is TGTGCCAGCAGCTTAGCTCTGTCTAACTCTGGAAACACCATATATTTT. Translation gives CASSLALSNSGNTIYF.

This clonotype was seen only a few times. The chain couples TRBV5-5 to TRBJ1-5; D possibly corresponds to TRBD1 (6 bases). The CDR3 contains 15 residues. The ends were cut back, 3 bases at V and 0 bases at J, with 10 bases in the middle. The germline gives CDR1 SGHKS, CDR2 YYEKEE (reference sequence). The CDR3 bases are TGTGCCAGCAGCTATAGGGGGGATAGCAATCAGCCCCAGCATTTT. Translated: CASSYRGDSNQPQHF.

This chain links TRBV12-3 or TRBV12-4 with TRBJ1-2; perhaps TRBD1 as D (5 bases). The ends were cut back, 5 bases at V and 7 bases at J, with 14 bases in the middle. The CDR3 consists of 13 residues. The CDR3 region has the DNA TGTGCCAGCAGTCCCACCAGGGAAAGTGGCTACACCTTC. Protein sequence: CASSPTRESGYTF.

This clonotype occurred many times. The chain is built from TRBV7-6 and TRBJ2-3, with D unclear. In germline, CDR1 is SGHVS, CDR2 FNYEAQ. Trimming stripped 1 base from V and 4 bases from J, with 6 bases between. The CDR3 sequence is 13 residues long. The CDR3 sequence is CASSLDAADTQYF. DNA for the CDR3: TGTGCCAGCAGCTTAGATGCGGCAGATACGCAGTATTTT. The full variable domain, in which reference TRBV7-6 and TRBJ2-3 provide the parts outside the CDR3, is GAGVSQSPRYKVTKRGQDVALRCDPISGHVSLYWYRQALGQGPEFLTYFNYEAQQDKSGLPNDRFSAERPEGSISTLTIQRTEQRDSAMYRCASSLDAADTQYFGPGTRLTVL.

This clonotype was detected a few times. This sequence joins TRBV7-8 and TRBJ2-3; D is possibly TRBD1 or TRBD2 (5 bases each). The CDR3 runs 14 residues. Trimming removed 5 bases at V and 6 bases at J, with 15 bases between. The germline gives CDR1 SGHVS, CDR2 FQNEAQ. CDR3 bases: TGTGCCAGCAGCCGGGGACGAGAACTCGATACGCAGTATTTT. It codes for CASSRGRELDTQYF.

CDR3 bases: TGTGCCAGCAGCCCTAGCGGGGGGGCCGCCCGAACGCGTGAAAAACTGTTTTTT. This sequence encodes CASSPSGGAARTREKLFF. The chain couples TRBV6-1 to TRBJ1-4, with D tentatively TRBD1 (6 bases). The germline V gene has CDR1 MNHNS and CDR2 SASEGT. Trimming cost V 6 bases and J 7 bases, with 27 bases left between them. The CDR3 spans 18 residues.

In this sample, this clonotype turned up many times. This chain uses TRBV11-2 with TRBJ2-1; D ambiguous. This CDR3 contains 14 residues. With 7 bases removed from V and 0 bases from J, the gap between germline ends came to 10 bases. Germline CDR1 SGHAT, CDR2 FQNNGV. The CDR3 protein is CASTVMSSYNEQFF. The CDR3 DNA is TGTGCCAGCACCGTGATGAGCTCCTACAATGAGCAGTTCTTC.

Ten or more counts support this clonotype. V and J are TRBV12-5 and TRBJ2-3; tentative D call: TRBD1 (5 bases). Germline V gene lookup returns CDR1 LGHNT and CDR2 FRNRAP. V was clipped by 9 bases and J by 8 bases, with 21 bases between them. This CDR3 has 14 amino acids. CDR3 protein: CARPRTSLFGTQYF. The CDR3 DNA follows: TGTGCTAGGCCAAGGACATCCCTTTTCGGTACGCAGTATTTT. Filled out from reference TRBV12-5 and TRBJ2-3, the complete variable domain reads DARVTQTPRHKVTEMGQEVTMRCQPILGHNTVFWYRQTMMQGLELLAYFRNRAPLDDSGMPKDRFSAEMPDATLATLKIQPSEPRDSAVYFCARPRTSLFGTQYFGPGTRLTVL.

This clonotype was picked up many times. V and J are TRBV5-6 and TRBJ2-3, with 7 bases lining up with TRBD2. The CDR3 runs 17 residues. After removal of 1 base from V and 2 bases from J, the junction contained 10 bases not matched to a gene. CDR1 and CDR2 (germline): SGHDT, YYEEEE. The CDR3 here is CASSLITGEGPTDTQYF. CDR3 sequence (DNA): TGTGCCAGCAGCTTGATTACTGGGGAGGGCCCCACAGATACGCAGTATTTT. The variable domain in full, completed from reference TRBV5-6 and TRBJ2-3, reads DAGVTQSPTHLIKTRGQQVTLRCSPKSGHDTVSWYQQALGQGPQFIFQYYEEEERQRGNFPDRFSGHQFPNYSSELNVNALLLGDSALYLCASSLITGEGPTDTQYFGPGTRLTVL.